This T cell receptor (beta chain) derives from a study of T cells after yellow fever vaccination. This clonotype has just a few counts. TCRdb re-derived calls from the 5' RACE reads in MiXCR, one entry per CDR3 protein. The data show hundreds of thousands of distinct CDR3 sequences, with 13% seen just once and about 14% held by the top ten. The sample consisted of PBMCs, taken on the day of the yellow fever booster vaccination. The source of this sequence is a young man who received the YFV17D yellow fever vaccine.

The DNA for the CDR3 is TGTGCCACCAATAGCGGGATCCAAAGCTCCTACAATGAGCAGTTCTTC. Amino acids: CATNSGIQSSYNEQFF. V gene TRBV28 combines with J gene TRBJ2-1, with TRBD2 matching over 8 bases. Germline CDR1 MDHEN, CDR2 SYDVKM. V was pared by 10 bases and J by 0 bases, with 11 bases of the junction left unmatched. CDR3 length: 16 residues.